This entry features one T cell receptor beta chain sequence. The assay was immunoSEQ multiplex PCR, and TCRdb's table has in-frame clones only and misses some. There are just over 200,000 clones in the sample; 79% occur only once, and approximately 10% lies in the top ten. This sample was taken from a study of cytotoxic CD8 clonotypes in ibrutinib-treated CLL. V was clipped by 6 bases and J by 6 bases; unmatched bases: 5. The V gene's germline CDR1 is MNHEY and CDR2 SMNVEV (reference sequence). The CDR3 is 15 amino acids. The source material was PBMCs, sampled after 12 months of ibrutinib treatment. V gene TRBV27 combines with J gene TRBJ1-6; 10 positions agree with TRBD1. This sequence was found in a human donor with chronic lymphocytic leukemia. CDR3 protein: CASRAGTGVNSPLHF. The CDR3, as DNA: TGTGCCAGCAGAGCCGGGACAGGGGTTAATTCACCCCTCCACTTT.